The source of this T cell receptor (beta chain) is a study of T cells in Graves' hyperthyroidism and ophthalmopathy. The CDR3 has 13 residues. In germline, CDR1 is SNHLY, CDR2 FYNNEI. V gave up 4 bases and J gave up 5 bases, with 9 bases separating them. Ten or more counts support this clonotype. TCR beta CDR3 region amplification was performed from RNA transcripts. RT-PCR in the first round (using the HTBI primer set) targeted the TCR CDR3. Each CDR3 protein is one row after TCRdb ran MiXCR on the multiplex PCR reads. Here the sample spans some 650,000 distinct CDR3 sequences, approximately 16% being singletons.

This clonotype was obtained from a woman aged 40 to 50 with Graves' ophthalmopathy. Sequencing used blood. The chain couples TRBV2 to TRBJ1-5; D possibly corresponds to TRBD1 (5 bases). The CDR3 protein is CASSGAGYQPQHF. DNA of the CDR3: TGTGCCAGCAGTGGAGCAGGGTATCAGCCCCAGCATTTT. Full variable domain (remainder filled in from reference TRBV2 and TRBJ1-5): EPEVTQTPSHQVTQMGQEVILRCVPISNHLYFYWYRQILGQKVEFLVSFYNNEISEKSEIFDDQFSVERPDGSNFTLKIRSTKLEDSAMYFCASSGAGYQPQHFGDGTRLSIL.